The 6 T cell receptor beta chains below come from one sample, sequenced in a study of T cell responses to AZD1222 COVID-19 vaccine. Sequencing was performed with immunoSEQ multiplex PCR; in TCRdb, only in-frame clones are kept and a portion is missing. There are 150,000 to 200,000 clones in the sample; approximately 90% occur only once, and under 5% lies in the top ten. Sequenced material: peripheral blood, taken on day 0 of AZD1222 vaccination. These TCRs come from an adult in good health.

A single count supports this clone. The chain carries TRBV7-2 and TRBJ1-1, with no clear D. The length of the CDR3 is 13 residues. Trimming left V 5 bases short and J 6 bases short, with 13 bases between. From germline, CDR1 is SGHTA and CDR2 FQGNSA. Here the CDR3 reads CASSQFWAPEAFF. The CDR3, as DNA: TGTGCCAGCAGCCAATTTTGGGCCCCTGAAGCTTTCTTT.

This chain uses TRBV4-2 with TRBJ1-3; D unresolved. Per germline, CDR1 LGHNA and CDR2 YNFKEQ. V was pared by 0 bases and J by 1 base, with 10 bases between. The length of the CDR3 is 16 residues. CDR3: CASSQDQRSSGNTIYF. CDR3 DNA: TGTGCCAGCAGCCAAGATCAGAGATCTTCTGGAAACACCATATATTTT.

The CDR3 DNA reads as TGTGCCAGCAGTTACTCGAGGACAGGAAGCTCCTACGAGCAGTACTTC. Protein: CASSYSRTGSSYEQYF. The chain uses TRBV6-5 and TRBJ2-7, with TRBD1 identical over 7 bases. This CDR3 spans 16 amino acids. Germline V lookup: CDR1 MNHEY, CDR2 SVGAGI. V lost 0 bases, J lost 0 bases, and 5 bases stayed unmatched.

The chain joins TRBV28 to TRBJ2-7; D is perhaps TRBD1 (5 bases). Per germline, CDR1 MDHEN and CDR2 SYDVKM. Trimming stripped 6 bases from V and 10 bases from J, with 16 bases between. CDR3 size: 12 residues. Here the CDR3 reads CASSSPPDNQYF. CDR3 nucleotides: TGTGCCAGCAGCTCCCCCCCGGACAATCAGTACTTC. The variable domain in full, with the rest retrieved from reference TRBV28 and TRBJ2-7, is DVKVTQSSRYLVKRTGEKVFLECVQDMDHENMFWYRQDPGLGLRLIYFSYDVKMKEKGDIPEGYSVSREKKERFSLILESASTNQTSMYLCASSSPPDNQYFGPGTRLTVT.

The CDR3 DNA sequence: TGTGCCAGCAGTTTATGGGACAGGGACAATGAGCAGTTCTTC. It yields the protein CASSLWDRDNEQFF. V and J are TRBV27 and TRBJ2-1; 9 nucleotides align to TRBD1. Looked up from germline, CDR1 is MNHEY and CDR2 is SMNVEV (reference sequence). This CDR3 is 14 amino acids long. V shed 1 base, J shed 5 bases, and the junction held 0 bases outside the gene matches.

The rearrangement links TRBV28 to TRBJ1-1; D is ambiguous. V was shortened by 3 bases and J by 8 bases, with 13 bases between the two germline ends. Germline V gives CDR1 MDHEN, CDR2 SYDVKM. The CDR3 has 13 residues. The DNA of the CDR3 is TGTGCCAGCAGTTTCGTTACACTGGGCGAAGCTTTCTTT. Amino acids: CASSFVTLGEAFF.